The 21 T cell receptor beta chains in this list originate from one sample, sequenced in a study of cytomegalovirus exposure and HLA in healthy donors. Primers included in the PCR were 60 Vbeta and 13 Jbeta primers. The method was immunoSEQ multiplex PCR; TCRdb's version includes in-frame clones alone and lacks a portion of them. The sample includes under 140,000 clones, 65% to 80% seen only once; the top ten take 6.2%. The material sequenced was PBMCs. The source is a man between 25 and 39 years old in good health and CMV-seropositive.

The J gene is TRBJ1-5, the V gene TRBV5-8; perhaps TRBD1 as D (6 bases). This CDR3 has 17 residues. V dropped 7 bases and J dropped 0 bases, with 20 bases sitting between them. Germline V lookup: CDR1 SGHTS, CDR2 YDEGEE. CDR3 coding DNA: TGTGCCAGCCAACGGAAACAGGGAACTCATAGCAATCAGCCCCAGCATTTT. It codes for CASQRKQGTHSNQPQHF.

V usage is TRBV27 and J usage is TRBJ1-5; 8 nucleotides match TRBD1. This CDR3 has 13 amino acids. J gave up 4 bases and V 6 bases, and 2 bases lay outside the gene matches. CDR1 is MNHEY and CDR2 is SMNVEV in the germline V gene (reference sequence). For the CDR3, the DNA is TGTGCCAGCAGACGACAGGGGAATCAGCCCCAGCATTTT. It yields the protein CASRRQGNQPQHF.

This rearrangement joins TRBV7-8 to TRBJ1-2; D ambiguous. The CDR3 loop spans 12 amino acids. The germline V and J ends were trimmed by 2 bases and 5 bases, with 6 bases remaining between them. The germline gives CDR1 SGHVS, CDR2 FQNEAQ. CDR3 DNA: TGTGCCAGCAGCTTAATCGGGTATGGCTACACCTTC. Its protein product is CASSLIGYGYTF.

The chain employs TRBV10-3 and TRBJ1-6; D uncertain. Trimming removed 4 bases at V and 5 bases at J, with 15 bases between. From germline, CDR1 is ENHRY and CDR2 SYGVKD. The CDR3 runs to 16 residues. The CDR3 nucleotides read TGTGCCATCAGTGTAGACCTCAATGAGGATAATTCACCCCTCCACTTT. It translates to CAISVDLNEDNSPLHF.

The chain uses TRBV2 and TRBJ1-2; 12 bases align to TRBD1. The J segment lost 8 bases and the V segment lost 6 bases, leaving 13 bases of the junction unmatched. This CDR3 has 16 amino acids. The germline gives CDR1 SNHLY, CDR2 FYNNEI. The CDR3: CASSQRAGQGAGGYTF. The CDR3 nucleotides are TGTGCCAGCAGCCAAAGAGCGGGACAGGGGGCTGGAGGCTACACCTTC.

Written as DNA, the CDR3 is TGTGCCAGCAGCGTAGCGGGACTAGCGGGGGATGGGGATACGCAGTATTTT. It translates to CASSVAGLAGDGDTQYF. The chain combines TRBV9 with TRBJ2-3; 14 nucleotides align to TRBD2. V shed 0 bases, J shed 6 bases, and the junction held 6 bases outside the gene matches. CDR3 size: 17 residues. CDR1 is SGDLS, CDR2 YYNGEE, per germline.

V gene TRBV19 combines with J gene TRBJ1-5; maybe TRBD1 (6 bases). Looked up from germline, CDR1 is LNHDA and CDR2 is SQIVND (reference sequence). The length of the CDR3 is 14 residues. Trimming removed 7 bases from V and 1 base from J, with 11 bases in between. The CDR3 reads CASKGGGSNQPQHF. As DNA, the CDR3 is TGTGCCAGTAAAGGGGGAGGGAGCAATCAGCCCCAGCATTTT.

The chain combines TRBV14 with TRBJ2-7; the match to TRBD2 covers 9 bases. The J segment lost 0 bases and the V segment lost 4 bases, leaving 1 base of the junction unmatched. In germline, CDR1 is SGHDN, CDR2 FVKESK. CDR3 length equals 14 residues. The CDR3 sequence is CASSLSGSSYEQYF. In nucleotides, the CDR3 is TGTGCCAGCAGCCTTAGCGGGAGCTCCTACGAGCAGTACTTC.

This clone was picked up a small number of times. CDR3 sequence (DNA): TGTGCCAGCACCCCGTTCGGGACAGGGACCAACGAGCAGTACTTC. As protein: CASTPFGTGTNEQYF. This rearrangement joins TRBV7-2 to TRBJ2-7, with 9 bases aligning to TRBD1. CDR1 SGHTA and CDR2 FQGNSA come from the germline V gene. The J segment lost 5 bases and the V segment lost 7 bases, leaving 12 bases of the junction unmatched. The CDR3 totals 15 residues.

The chain is built from TRBV19 and TRBJ1-2, with no clear D. The CDR3 runs 12 residues. V was cut by 7 bases and J by 8 bases, with 14 bases left in between. Per the germline V gene, CDR1 is LNHDA and CDR2 is SQIVND (reference sequence). This chain's CDR3 is CASMDGEEGYTF. The DNA for the CDR3 is TGTGCCAGTATGGACGGGGAGGAGGGCTACACCTTC.

This clone was found once. The chain uses TRBV30 and TRBJ2-7, with D perhaps TRBD1 (6 bases). Germline assignment: CDR1 GTSNPN and CDR2 SVGIG (reference sequence). The CDR3 length is 11 residues. Between the trimmed V and J ends, which lost 5 bases and 4 bases, there was a span of 9 bases. The CDR3 is CAWVGAYEQYF. The CDR3, as DNA: TGTGCCTGGGTGGGGGCATACGAGCAGTACTTC.

The V call is TRBV6-5, the J call TRBJ1-1; 9 bases match TRBD1. V lost 2 bases, J lost 11 bases, and 12 bases stayed unmatched. The germline CDR1 and CDR2 sequences are MNHEY and SVGAGI. The CDR3 has 15 amino acids. The CDR3 loop is CASSYPGQGPKEAFF. CDR3 coding DNA: TGTGCCAGCAGTTACCCGGGACAGGGCCCCAAAGAGGCTTTCTTT.

The chain has TRBV29-1 and TRBJ1-3, with D possibly being TRBD1 (6 bases). Trimming took 6 bases from V and 0 from J, leaving 15 bases between them. This CDR3 has 15 residues. Germline CDR1 reads SQVTM; CDR2 reads ANQGSEA. The CDR3 region is CSVASQGFSGNTIYF. CDR3 DNA: TGCAGCGTCGCGTCTCAGGGGTTCTCTGGAAACACCATATATTTT. The whole variable domain, remainder taken from reference TRBV29-1 and TRBJ1-3, is SAVISQKPSRDICQRGTSLTIQCQVDSQVTMMFWYRQQPGQSLTLIATANQGSEATYESGFVIDKFPISRPNLTFSTLTVSNMSPEDSSIYLCSVASQGFSGNTIYFGEGSWLTVV.

The chain combines TRBV4-3 with TRBJ1-4; 7 bases are shared with TRBD1. From germline, CDR1 is LGHNA and CDR2 YSLEER. This CDR3 region has 17 residues. The ends lost 4 bases at V and 4 bases at J; junction bases unmatched: 12. CDR3 sequence reads: CASSRDEGAQGNEKLFF. CDR3 coding DNA: TGCGCCAGCAGCCGAGACGAGGGGGCGCAGGGTAATGAAAAACTGTTTTTT.

The table lists this clone with a count of one. The CDR3 sequence is CASRWGPQETQYF. CDR3 DNA sequence: TGTGCCAGTAGGTGGGGGCCCCAAGAGACCCAGTACTTC. This sequence joins TRBV19 and TRBJ2-5; D perhaps matches TRBD1 (6 bases). V was trimmed by 6 bases and J by 1 base, leaving 9 bases between them. The germline V gene has CDR1 LNHDA and CDR2 SQIVND (reference sequence). The CDR3 loop spans 13 amino acids.

Only a few counts were recorded for this clone. Other DNA sequences in this specimen translate into the identical CDR3. The chain joins TRBV5-1 to TRBJ1-3; 8 nucleotides line up with TRBD1. The V and J ends lost 3 bases and 2 bases, in that order; junction bases with no gene match: 1. In germline, CDR1 is SGHRS, CDR2 YFSETQ. The CDR3 has 14 amino acids. In DNA form, the CDR3 reads TGCGCCAGCAGCTCGACAGGGGCTGGAAACACCATATATTTT. Translating it yields CASSSTGAGNTIYF.

This chain connects TRBV7-9 to TRBJ2-3; 9 nucleotides match TRBD1. Germline lookup yields CDR1 SEHNR and CDR2 FQNEAQ (reference sequence). This CDR3 is 14 amino acids long. V shed 5 bases and J 6 bases; nucleotides not matched to a gene: 6. The CDR3, as DNA: TGTGCCAGCAGCGGCGGGACAGGGTTTGATACGCAGTATTTT. It codes for CASSGGTGFDTQYF.

V usage is TRBV2 and J usage is TRBJ1-1; 8 nucleotides match TRBD1. Looked up from germline, CDR1 is SNHLY and CDR2 is FYNNEI. The CDR3 is 15 residues long. The junction had 3 bases not matched to a gene; V was cut back by 3 bases and J by 0 bases. The CDR3 DNA sequence: TGTGCCAGCAGTGACCCGACAGGGGTGAACACTGAAGCTTTCTTT. This encodes CASSDPTGVNTEAFF.

This clone showed up just a few times. V gene TRBV4-3 combines with J gene TRBJ1-3; TRBD1 agrees at 7 bases. The CDR3 covers 15 residues. Germline V gene lookup returns CDR1 LGHNA and CDR2 YSLEER. Trimming removed 1 base from V and 4 bases from J; junction bases left unmatched: 4. CDR3 coding DNA: TGCGCCAGCAGCCAAGCACCGGGACAGGGAAACACCATATATTTT. This gives the protein CASSQAPGQGNTIYF.

The rearrangement joins TRBV11-2 to TRBJ2-1; 11 bases map to TRBD1. J was trimmed by 12 bases and V by 3 bases; bases with no gene match: 7. The CDR3 contains 14 residues. Germline CDR1 reads SGHAT; CDR2 reads FQNNGV. CDR3 DNA: TGTGCCAGCAGCTTTTCTGGACAGGGGGCCTCGCAGTTCTTC. This translates into CASSFSGQGASQFF.

V usage is TRBV10-2 and J usage is TRBJ2-6; 7 bases agree with TRBD1. CDR3 length: 17 residues. With V trimmed by 6 bases and J by 0 bases, 8 bases remained unmatched. Germline values: CDR1 WSHSY, CDR2 SAAADI. In DNA, the CDR3 is TGCGCCAGCAGGGATTTGACAGGGAACTCTGGGGCCAACGTCCTGACTTTC. This gives the protein CASRDLTGNSGANVLTF.